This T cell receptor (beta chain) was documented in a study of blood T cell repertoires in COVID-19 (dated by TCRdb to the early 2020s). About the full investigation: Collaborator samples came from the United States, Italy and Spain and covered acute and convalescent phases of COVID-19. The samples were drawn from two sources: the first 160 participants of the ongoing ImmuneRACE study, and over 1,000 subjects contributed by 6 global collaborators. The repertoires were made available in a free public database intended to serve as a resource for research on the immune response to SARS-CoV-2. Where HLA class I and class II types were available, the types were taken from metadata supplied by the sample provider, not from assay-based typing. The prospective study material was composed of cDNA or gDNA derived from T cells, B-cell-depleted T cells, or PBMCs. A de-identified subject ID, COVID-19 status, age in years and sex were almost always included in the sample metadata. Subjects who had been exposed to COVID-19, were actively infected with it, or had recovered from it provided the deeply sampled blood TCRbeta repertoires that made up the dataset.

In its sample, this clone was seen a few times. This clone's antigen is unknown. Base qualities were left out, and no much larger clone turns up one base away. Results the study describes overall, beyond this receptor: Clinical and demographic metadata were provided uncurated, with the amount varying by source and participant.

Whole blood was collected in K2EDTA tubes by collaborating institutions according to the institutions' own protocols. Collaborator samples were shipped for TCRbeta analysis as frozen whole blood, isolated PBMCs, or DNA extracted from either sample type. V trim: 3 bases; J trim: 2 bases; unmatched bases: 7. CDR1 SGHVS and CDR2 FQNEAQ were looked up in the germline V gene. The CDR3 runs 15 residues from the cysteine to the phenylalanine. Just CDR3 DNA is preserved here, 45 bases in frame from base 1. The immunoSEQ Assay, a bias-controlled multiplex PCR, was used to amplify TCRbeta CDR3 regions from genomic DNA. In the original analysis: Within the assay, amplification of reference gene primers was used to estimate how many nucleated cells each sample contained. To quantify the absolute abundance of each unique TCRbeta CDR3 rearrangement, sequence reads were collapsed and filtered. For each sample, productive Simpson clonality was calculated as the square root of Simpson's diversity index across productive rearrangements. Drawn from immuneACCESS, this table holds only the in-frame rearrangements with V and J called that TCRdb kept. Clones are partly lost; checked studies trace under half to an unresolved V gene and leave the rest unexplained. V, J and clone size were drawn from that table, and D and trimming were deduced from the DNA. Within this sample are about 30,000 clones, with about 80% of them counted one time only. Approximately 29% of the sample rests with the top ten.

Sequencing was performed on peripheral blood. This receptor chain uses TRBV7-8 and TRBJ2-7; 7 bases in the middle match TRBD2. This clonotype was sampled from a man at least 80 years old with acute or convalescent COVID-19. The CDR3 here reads CASSFPGGRAYEQYF. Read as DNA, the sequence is TGTGCCAGCAGCTTCCCCGGGGGGAGGGCCTACGAGCAGTACTTC.